A selection of T cell receptor beta chains follows, all from one sample in a study of blood T cells in healthy people across ages. TCRdb ran MiXCR on the 5' RACE reads and lists one entry per CDR3 protein. The sample consists of 1.5 million to 2 million distinct CDR3 sequences, 30% to 40% of them appearing once. Sequenced input: blood. Receptors originate from a human donor in good health. Each CDR3 is given with its conserved first and last residue. D genes are given only for firm matches. Part of the rows lack a size; the others show once, few, many or a class for expanded clones.

v_call	cdr3_length	clone_size	j_call	d_call	cdr3_nt	cdr3_aa
TRBV20-1	13	NA	TRBJ1-6	TRBD1	TGCAGTGCTGCACGGACAGGGGGTTCCCCCCTCCACTTT	CSAARTGGSPLHF
TRBV29-1	13	NA	TRBJ2-4	NA	TGCAGCGTTGGGACACGGGCATATAGCATTCAGTACTTC	CSVGTRAYSIQYF
TRBV10-3	14	few	TRBJ2-3	TRBD2	TGTGCCACAGAGACTAGCGATGGCACAGATACGCAGTATTTT	CATETSDGTDTQYF
TRBV4-2	14	few	TRBJ1-2	TRBD1	TGTGCCAGCAGCCAAAACCCACAGGGGTCAGGCTACACCTTC	CASSQNPQGSGYTF
TRBV29-1	12	few	TRBJ2-3	NA	TGCAGCGTCTGGGGGTGGGCAGATACGCAGTATTTT	CSVWGWADTQYF
TRBV6-5	14	few	TRBJ2-5	TRBD1	TGTGCCAGCAGTTACTTGGGACAGGGTGTCGCCCAGTACTTC	CASSYLGQGVAQYF
TRBV7-2	14	few	TRBJ2-5	NA	TGTGCCAGCAGCTTGTATGAGAAGCAAGAGACCCAGTACTTC	CASSLYEKQETQYF
TRBV6-1	14	NA	TRBJ1-1	NA	TGTGCCAGCAGTTTATCTGGTAGGCACACTGAAGCTTTCTTT	CASSLSGRHTEAFF
TRBV5-1	15	NA	TRBJ2-7	NA	TGCGCCAGCAGCTTGGGTCAGGGGGGGATAAGCGAGCAGTACTTC	CASSLGQGGISEQYF
TRBV15	16	NA	TRBJ1-2	NA	TGTGCCACCAGTCCTCCCAGGGGCATCAAAAGAGTTGGCTACACCTTC	CATSPPRGIKRVGYTF
TRBV7-2	15	few	TRBJ2-4	NA	TGTGCCAGCAGCAACGAGGCTCGAACCAAAAACATTCAGTACTTC	CASSNEARTKNIQYF
TRBV29-1	13	NA	TRBJ1-5	NA	TGCAGCGGCACGGACGGTTTGAATCAGCCCCAGCATTTT	CSGTDGLNQPQHF